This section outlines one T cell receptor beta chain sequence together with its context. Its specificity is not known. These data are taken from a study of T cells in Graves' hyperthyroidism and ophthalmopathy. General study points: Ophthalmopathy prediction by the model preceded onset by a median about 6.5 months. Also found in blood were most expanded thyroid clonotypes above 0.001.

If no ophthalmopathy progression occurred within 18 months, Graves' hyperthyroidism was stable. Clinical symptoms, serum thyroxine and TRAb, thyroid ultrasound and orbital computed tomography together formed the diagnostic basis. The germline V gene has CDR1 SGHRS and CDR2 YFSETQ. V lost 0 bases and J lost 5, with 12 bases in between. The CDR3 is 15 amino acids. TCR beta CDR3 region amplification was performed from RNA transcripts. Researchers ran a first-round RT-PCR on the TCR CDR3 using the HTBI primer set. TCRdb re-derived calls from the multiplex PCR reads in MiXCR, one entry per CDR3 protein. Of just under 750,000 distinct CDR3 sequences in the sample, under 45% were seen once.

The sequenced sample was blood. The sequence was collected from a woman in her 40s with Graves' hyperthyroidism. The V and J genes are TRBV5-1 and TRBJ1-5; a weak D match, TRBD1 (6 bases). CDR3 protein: CASSLEGGGHQPQHF. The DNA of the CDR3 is TGCGCCAGCAGCTTGGAAGGGGGGGGGCATCAGCCCCAGCATTTT.